The next 19 T cell receptor beta chains were all read from a single sample in a study of blood T cell repertoires in COVID-19. Data came from immunoSEQ multiplex PCR; TCRdb stores just in-frame clones and leaves some out. This table has over 70,000 clones, more than 75% appearing once. The material sequenced was peripheral blood. The receptor source for this set is a human donor in a cohort sampled during active COVID-19.

The V gene is TRBV5-1, the J gene TRBJ1-6; no clear D. With 0 bases removed from V and 7 bases from J, the gap between germline ends came to 8 bases. There are 14 residues in the CDR3. Germline CDR1 SGHRS, CDR2 YFSETQ. DNA for the CDR3: TGCGCCAGCAGCTTGGACACCTCAAATTCACCCCTCCACTTT. As protein: CASSLDTSNSPLHF.

This sequence joins TRBV7-9 and TRBJ1-5, with D perhaps matching TRBD1 (5 bases). Germline CDR1 and CDR2: SEHNR and FQNEAQ (reference sequence). V lost 4 bases and J lost 7, with 8 bases in between. The CDR3 is 12 amino acids. The CDR3 region has the DNA TGTGCCAGCAGCTCGGACAACCAGCCCCAGCATTTT. Its protein product is CASSSDNQPQHF. The full variable domain, with the rest looked up from reference TRBV7-9 and TRBJ1-5, is DTGVSQNPRHKITKRGQNVTFRCDPISEHNRLYWYRQTLGQGPEFLTYFQNEAQLEKSRLLSDRFSAERPKGSFSTLEIQRTEQGDSAMYLCASSSDNQPQHFGDGTRLSIL.

The chain is built from TRBV7-3 and TRBJ2-1, with 8 positions matching TRBD2. The CDR3 totals 14 residues. Unmatched junction bases numbered 6, after V lost 8 bases and J lost 3 bases. Germline V lookup: CDR1 SGHTA, CDR2 FQGTGA. CDR3 region: CASGGREGYNEQFF. CDR3 nucleotides: TGTGCCAGCGGAGGTCGGGAGGGCTACAATGAGCAGTTCTTC.

This chain links TRBV18 with TRBJ2-1, with TRBD1 matching 9 bases. CDR1 is KGHSH, CDR2 LQKENI, per germline. J lost 4 bases, V lost 6 bases, and 16 bases had no gene match. The CDR3 length is 18 residues. This chain's CDR3 is CASSDGGQGAYLYNEQFF. Here the CDR3 DNA reads TGTGCCAGCTCCGATGGGGGACAGGGTGCTTATTTATACAATGAGCAGTTCTTC.

This clone was seen only a few times. The rearrangement links TRBV2 to TRBJ1-1; 7 bases fit TRBD1. This CDR3 contains 18 residues. Germline V CDR1 and CDR2: SNHLY, FYNNEI. V lost 6 bases and J lost 0; bases outside the gene matches: 16. The CDR3 nucleotides are TGTGCCAGCAGGAACCGCCGGGGGGGGACAGCCATGAACACTGAAGCTTTCTTT. Translating it yields CASRNRRGGTAMNTEAFF.

As DNA, the CDR3 is TGTGCCAGCAGTTCTGTGGGGCAGGGGTATGGGCAGCCCCAGCATTTT. Amino acids: CASSSVGQGYGQPQHF. The chain joins TRBV28 to TRBJ1-5; a weak D match, TRBD1 (6 bases). The V end was cut by 4 bases, the J end by 7 bases, with 20 bases between. Germline CDR1 and CDR2: MDHEN and SYDVKM. The CDR3 is made up of 16 amino acids.

On this clone: Other nucleotide sequences from this sample produce the same CDR3. The chain joins TRBV30 to TRBJ1-5; TRBD1 is a possible D gene (5 bases). This CDR3 comprises 13 residues. V was clipped by 0 bases and J by 5 bases, with 8 bases between them. Looked up from germline, CDR1 is GTSNPN and CDR2 is SVGIG (reference sequence). The CDR3 loop is CAWSVQGDQPQHF. Here the CDR3 DNA reads TGTGCCTGGAGTGTCCAGGGCGATCAGCCCCAGCATTTT.

V gene TRBV29-1 combines with J gene TRBJ1-2; 7 positions match TRBD1. V trimming: 4 bases; J trimming: 4 bases; junction bases outside the gene matches: 3. The V gene's germline CDR1 is SQVTM and CDR2 ANQGSEA. The CDR3 sequence is 12 residues long. Here the CDR3 DNA reads TGCAGCGTTGGGGGGACAGCCTATGGCTACACCTTC. It yields the protein CSVGGTAYGYTF.

The chain links TRBV21-1 to TRBJ1-1; the table's D call, TRBD1, has no DNA check behind it. TRBV21-1 is classified as a pseudogene. The CDR3 is 14 residues long. The CDR3 loop is CASSTDFLMAEAFF. CDR3 DNA sequence: TGTGCCAGCAGCACCGATTTTTTAATGGCCGAAGCTTTCTTT.

This clone was seen more than once but under ten times. V and J are TRBV3-1 (or the pseudogene TRBV3-2) and TRBJ1-3; D gene unclear. Trimming stripped 4 bases from V and 3 bases from J, with 7 bases between. This CDR3 region has 13 residues. Germline-derived CDR1 and CDR2 are LGHDT and YNNKEL (reference sequence). CDR3 residues: CASSPGYGNTIYF. The CDR3 DNA reads TGTGCCAGCAGCCCCGGGTATGGAAACACCATATATTTT.

The V and J genes are TRBV2 and TRBJ1-1, with 8 bases identical to TRBD1. The ends lost 6 bases at V and 5 bases at J; junction bases unmatched: 14. Germline-derived CDR1 and CDR2 are SNHLY and FYNNEI. CDR3 length: 16 residues. The CDR3 spells CASSLRATGGITEAFF. In DNA form, the CDR3 reads TGTGCCAGCAGCCTGAGGGCCACAGGGGGGATAACTGAAGCTTTCTTT.

This rearrangement joins TRBV5-1 to TRBJ1-2; TRBD1 aligns across 8 bases. Germline CDR1 reads SGHRS; CDR2 reads YFSETQ. This CDR3 contains 14 residues. The J segment lost 6 bases and the V segment lost 7 bases, leaving 11 bases of the junction unmatched. For the CDR3, the DNA is TGCGCCAGCGGGGTTGACAGGGGACTGGATGGCTACACCTTC. Translated, it gives CASGVDRGLDGYTF.

This clone has just one count. The chain links TRBV27 to TRBJ2-5; 8 nucleotides line up with TRBD1. The V and J ends lost 8 bases and 2 bases, in that order; junction bases with no gene match: 7. The CDR3 has 14 amino acids. Per germline, CDR1 MNHEY and CDR2 SMNVEV (reference sequence). CDR3 nucleotides: TGTGCCAGCGGGCCGGGACAGGCTCAAGAGACCCAGTACTTC. It yields the protein CASGPGQAQETQYF.

CDR3 DNA sequence: TGTGCCAGCAGGAAAGGACTCTACACTGAAGCTTTCTTT. This codes for CASRKGLYTEAFF. This chain links TRBV21-1 with TRBJ1-1. TRBV21-1 corresponds to a pseudogene. This CDR3 has 13 residues.

Written as DNA, the CDR3 is TGTGCCAGCAGCTTAGGGGACAGGGTTGATGAGCAGTTCTTC. This codes for CASSLGDRVDEQFF. This chain connects TRBV7-9 to TRBJ2-1; 9 positions agree with TRBD1. The germline V gene encodes CDR1 SEHNR and CDR2 FQNEAQ (reference sequence). The length of the CDR3 is 14 residues. V was pared by 1 base and J by 8 bases, with 3 bases of the junction left unmatched.

As regards this clone: The junction does not match germline at one end; this may be a read error. This chain joins TRBV7-9 and TRBJ2-7; 7 positions agree with TRBD1. Germline CDR1 and CDR2: SEHNR and FQNEAQ (reference sequence). The CDR3 is 8 residues long. CDR3 residues: CAVDRERF. DNA of the CDR3: TGTGCCGTTGACAGGGAGCGCTTC.

Only a few counts were recorded for this clone. The rearrangement uses TRBV2 and TRBJ2-7; D is possibly TRBD2 (5 bases). V dropped 6 bases and J dropped 0 bases, with 15 bases sitting between them. In germline, CDR1 is SNHLY, CDR2 FYNNEI. This CDR3 comprises 15 residues. The CDR3 nucleotides read TGTGCCAGCAGAGAGGCGGGCTGGAGCTCCTACGAGCAGTACTTC. Translation gives CASREAGWSSYEQYF.

In DNA form, the CDR3 reads TGCAGCGTTGAAGGGGGGACAGGGCGGGGTAATGAAAAACTGTTTTTT. This codes for CSVEGGTGRGNEKLFF. The rearrangement joins TRBV29-1 to TRBJ1-4; 9 bases match TRBD1. The trim removed 1 base at V and 4 bases at J, leaving 7 bases unmatched. The V gene's germline CDR1 is SQVTM and CDR2 ANQGSEA. The CDR3 has 16 residues.

The chain employs TRBV27 and TRBJ2-3; 8 positions agree with TRBD2. CDR3 size: 16 residues. J gave up 8 bases and V 5 bases, and 15 bases lay outside the gene matches. Germline V gives CDR1 MNHEY, CDR2 SMNVEV (reference sequence). DNA of the CDR3: TGTGCCAGCAGTCCCAAGGGAGCGGGAGAATGGGTTACGCAGTATTTT. Amino acids: CASSPKGAGEWVTQYF.